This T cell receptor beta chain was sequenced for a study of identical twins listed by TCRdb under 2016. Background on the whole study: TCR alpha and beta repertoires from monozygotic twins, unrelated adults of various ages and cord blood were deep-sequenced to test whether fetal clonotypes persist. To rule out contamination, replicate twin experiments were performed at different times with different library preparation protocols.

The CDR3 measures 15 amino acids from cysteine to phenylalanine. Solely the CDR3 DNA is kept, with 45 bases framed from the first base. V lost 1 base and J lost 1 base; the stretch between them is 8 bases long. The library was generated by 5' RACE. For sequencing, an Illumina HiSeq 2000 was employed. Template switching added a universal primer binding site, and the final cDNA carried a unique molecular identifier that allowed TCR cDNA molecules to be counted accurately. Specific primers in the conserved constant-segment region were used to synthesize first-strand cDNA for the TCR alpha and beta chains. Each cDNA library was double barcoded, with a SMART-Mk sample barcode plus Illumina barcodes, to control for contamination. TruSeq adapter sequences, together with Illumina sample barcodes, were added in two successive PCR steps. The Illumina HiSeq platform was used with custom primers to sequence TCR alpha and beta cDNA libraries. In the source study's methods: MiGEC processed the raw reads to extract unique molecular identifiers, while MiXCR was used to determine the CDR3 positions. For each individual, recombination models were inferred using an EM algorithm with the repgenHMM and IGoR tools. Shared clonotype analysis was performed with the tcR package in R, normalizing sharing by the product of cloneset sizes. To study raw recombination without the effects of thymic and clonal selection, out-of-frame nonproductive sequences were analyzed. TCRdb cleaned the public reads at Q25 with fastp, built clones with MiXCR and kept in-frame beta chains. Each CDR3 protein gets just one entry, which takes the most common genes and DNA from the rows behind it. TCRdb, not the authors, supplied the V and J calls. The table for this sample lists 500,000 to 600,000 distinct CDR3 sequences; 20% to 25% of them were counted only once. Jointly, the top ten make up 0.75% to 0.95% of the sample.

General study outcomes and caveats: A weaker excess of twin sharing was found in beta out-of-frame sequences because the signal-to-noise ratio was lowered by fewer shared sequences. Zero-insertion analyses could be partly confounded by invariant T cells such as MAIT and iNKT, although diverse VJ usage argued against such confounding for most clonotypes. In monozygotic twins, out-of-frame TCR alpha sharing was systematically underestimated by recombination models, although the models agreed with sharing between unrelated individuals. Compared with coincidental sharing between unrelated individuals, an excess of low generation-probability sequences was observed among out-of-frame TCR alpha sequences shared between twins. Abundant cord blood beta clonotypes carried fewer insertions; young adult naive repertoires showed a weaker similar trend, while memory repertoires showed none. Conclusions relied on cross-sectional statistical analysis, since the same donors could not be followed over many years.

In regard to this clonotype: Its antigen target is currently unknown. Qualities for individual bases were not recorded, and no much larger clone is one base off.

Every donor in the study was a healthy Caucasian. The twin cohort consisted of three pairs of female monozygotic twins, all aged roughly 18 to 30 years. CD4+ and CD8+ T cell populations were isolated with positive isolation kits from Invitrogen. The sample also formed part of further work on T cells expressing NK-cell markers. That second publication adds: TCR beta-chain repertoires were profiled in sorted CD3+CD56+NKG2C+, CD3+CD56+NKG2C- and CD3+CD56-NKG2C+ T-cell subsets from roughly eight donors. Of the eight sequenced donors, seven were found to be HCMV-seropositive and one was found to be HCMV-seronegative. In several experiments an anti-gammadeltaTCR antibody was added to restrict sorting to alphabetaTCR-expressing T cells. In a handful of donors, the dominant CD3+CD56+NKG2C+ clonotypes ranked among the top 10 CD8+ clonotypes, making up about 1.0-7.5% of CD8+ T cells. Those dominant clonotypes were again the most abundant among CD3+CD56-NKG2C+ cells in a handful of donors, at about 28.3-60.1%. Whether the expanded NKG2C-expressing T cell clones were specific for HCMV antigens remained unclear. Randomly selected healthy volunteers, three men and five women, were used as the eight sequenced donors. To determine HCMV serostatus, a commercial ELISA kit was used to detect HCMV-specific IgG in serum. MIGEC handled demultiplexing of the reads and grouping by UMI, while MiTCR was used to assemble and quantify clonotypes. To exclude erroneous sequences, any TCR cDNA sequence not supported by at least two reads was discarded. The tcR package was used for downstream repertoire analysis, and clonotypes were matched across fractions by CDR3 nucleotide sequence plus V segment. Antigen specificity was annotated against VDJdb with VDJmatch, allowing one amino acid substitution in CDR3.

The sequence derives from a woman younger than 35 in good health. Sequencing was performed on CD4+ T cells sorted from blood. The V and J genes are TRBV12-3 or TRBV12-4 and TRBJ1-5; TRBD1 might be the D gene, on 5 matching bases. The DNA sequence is TGTGCCAGCAGTTTAGTTGGGGGAAGCAATCAGCCCCAGCATTTT. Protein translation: CASSLVGGSNQPQHF.